Listed here are 20 T cell receptor beta chains from one sample, sequenced in a study of CD8+CD57+ T cells in acquired aplastic anemia. Patients picked for sequencing had shown CD8+CD57+ cell expansion detected by flow cytometry. Investigators profiled TCR beta VDJ and CDR3 from genomic DNA template. From the reads, TCRdb called clonotypes with MiXCR, one entry per CDR3 protein. Altogether about 150,000 distinct CDR3 sequences are present, about 48% being singletons, with the ten largest covering 10% to 15%. Sequencing was done on a sample of sorted CD4+, CD8+, or CD8+CD57+ T cells (not recorded which) from PBMCs. These receptors were taken from a human donor with aplastic anemia.

V is TRBV20-1 and J is TRBJ1-6; unclear D gene. Per the germline V gene, CDR1 is DFQATT and CDR2 is SNEGSKA (reference sequence). This CDR3 has 14 amino acids. Between the trimmed V and J ends, which lost 6 bases and 5 bases, there was a span of 14 bases. CDR3 DNA: TGCAGTGCCCCAGGCGGATCAGATAATTCACCCCTCCACTTT. As protein: CSAPGGSDNSPLHF.

In its sample, this clonotype was seen many times. The genes are TRBV20-1 and TRBJ1-6; weak D call: TRBD1 (5 bases). The CDR3 runs to 16 residues. Trimming left V 6 bases short and J 14 bases short, with 29 bases between. The V gene's germline CDR1 is DFQATT and CDR2 SNEGSKA (reference sequence). Here the CDR3 reads CSARNDRDAPISALHF. Here the CDR3 DNA reads TGCAGTGCGAGGAATGACCGGGACGCCCCAATTTCGGCCCTCCACTTT.

The genes are TRBV24-1 and TRBJ1-1; D not certain. There are 13 residues in the CDR3. Germline lookup yields CDR1 KGHDR and CDR2 SFDVKD. V was cut by 8 bases and J by 0 bases, with 9 bases left in between. The CDR3 protein is CATTEGVNTEAFF. In DNA, the CDR3 is TGTGCCACCACCGAGGGCGTGAACACTGAAGCTTTCTTT.

The chain couples TRBV5-6 to TRBJ2-1, with unresolved D. The germline gives CDR1 SGHDT, CDR2 YYEEEE. Trimming cost V 2 bases and J 13 bases, with 7 bases left between them. The CDR3 is 10 amino acids. The CDR3 here is CASSFVSQFF. In DNA, the CDR3 is TGTGCCAGCAGCTTCGTTTCTCAGTTCTTC.

This chain uses TRBV19 with TRBJ2-7, with D unresolved. CDR3 size: 12 residues. Germline V gene data show CDR1 as LNHDA and CDR2 as SQIVND (reference sequence). Trimming stripped 3 bases from V and 5 bases from J, with 8 bases between. The chain's CDR3 is CASSISVDEQYF. In DNA, the CDR3 is TGTGCCAGTAGTATTTCTGTCGACGAGCAGTACTTC.

This clonotype was seen repeatedly, ten times or more. This chain uses TRBV15 with TRBJ2-3; TRBD1 aligns across 7 bases. Germline V lookup: CDR1 LNHNV, CDR2 YYDKDF (reference sequence). This CDR3 has 15 residues. V trimming: 4 bases; J trimming: 0 bases; junction bases outside the gene matches: 4. CDR3 DNA: TGTGCCACCAGCACCGGGACAGTGAGCACAGATACGCAGTATTTT. This translates into CATSTGTVSTDTQYF.

This clonotype was seen repeatedly, ten times or more. The chain joins TRBV4-1 to TRBJ1-1; D call uncertain. The V gene lost 2 bases and the J gene lost 11 bases, with 18 bases spanning the gap. CDR1 is MGHRA and CDR2 is YSYEKL in the germline V gene. The CDR3 has 14 amino acids. DNA for the CDR3: TGCGCCAGCAGCCAAACCGATTCGGCCCGAGGGGCTTTCTTT. It codes for CASSQTDSARGAFF.

This clonotype was seen more than once but under ten times. This chain connects TRBV6-1 to TRBJ1-2; 10 bases are shared with TRBD1. The junction had 8 bases not matched to a gene; V was cut back by 6 bases and J by 4 bases. This CDR3 spans 15 amino acids. Germline assignment: CDR1 MNHNS and CDR2 SASEGT. The DNA for the CDR3 is TGTGCCAGCAGCCTAGGGACAGGGGAAGGCTATGGCTACACCTTC. Its protein product is CASSLGTGEGYGYTF.

This clonotype showed up many times. This sequence joins TRBV18 and TRBJ2-7; 9 nucleotides align to TRBD1. Germline lookup yields CDR1 KGHSH and CDR2 LQKENI. Trimming at V came to 4 bases and at J to 5 bases, leaving 6 bases not matched to a gene. The CDR3 is made up of 14 amino acids. The CDR3, as DNA: TGTGCCAGCTCACGCCCGGGACAGGGTGACGAGCAGTACTTC. This encodes CASSRPGQGDEQYF. Full variable domain (outside the CDR3, taken from reference TRBV18 and TRBJ2-7): NAGVMQNPRHLVRRRGQEARLRCSPMKGHSHVYWYRQLPEEGLKFMVYLQKENIIDESGMPKERFSAEFPKEGPSILRIQQVVRGDSAAYFCASSRPGQGDEQYFGPGTRLTVT.

The CDR3, as DNA: TGTGCCACCAGCAGCGGACGCGACAGGGTCTATGGCTACACCTTC. Translating it yields CATSSGRDRVYGYTF. The chain uses TRBV15 and TRBJ1-2; 7 bases agree with TRBD1. Losses at the gene ends were 3 bases for V and 4 bases for J; bases not matched to a gene: 8. The CDR3 totals 15 residues. The germline CDR1 and CDR2 sequences are LNHNV and YYDKDF (reference sequence).

This clonotype was recorded at least ten times. The rearrangement uses TRBV7-9 and TRBJ2-7; 8 bases fit TRBD1. Looked up from germline, CDR1 is SEHNR and CDR2 is FQNEAQ (reference sequence). The J segment lost 1 base and the V segment lost 3 bases, leaving 14 bases of the junction unmatched. There are 18 residues in the CDR3. The chain's CDR3 is CASSFWGDRKQGSYEQYF. DNA for the CDR3: TGTGCCAGCAGCTTTTGGGGGGACAGGAAACAGGGTTCCTACGAGCAGTACTTC.

This chain uses TRBV2 with TRBJ1-5, with D possibly being TRBD1 (5 bases). The CDR3 contains 15 residues. The V gene lost 6 bases and the J gene lost 7 bases, with 19 bases spanning the gap. Germline lookup yields CDR1 SNHLY and CDR2 FYNNEI. CDR3: CASSQGTDERQPQHF. In nucleotides, the CDR3 is TGTGCCAGCAGCCAAGGGACGGACGAGCGGCAGCCCCAGCATTTT.

The rearrangement joins TRBV24-1 to TRBJ2-3; D unclear. Per germline, CDR1 KGHDR and CDR2 SFDVKD. Trimming stripped 3 bases from V and 2 bases from J, with 5 bases between. This CDR3 is built from 13 residues. CDR3 sequence: CATSDPFTDTQYF. CDR3 bases: TGTGCCACCAGTGATCCCTTCACAGATACGCAGTATTTT.

This clonotype was seen many times. The chain is built from TRBV4-2 and TRBJ1-1; 7 bases are shared with TRBD1. The CDR3 is 14 amino acids. CDR1 and CDR2 (germline): LGHNA, YNFKEQ. With 4 bases clipped from V and 0 bases from J, the junction kept 2 bases outside the gene matches. DNA of the CDR3: TGTGCCAGCAGCCTGGACAGGTTGAACACTGAAGCTTTCTTT. This sequence encodes CASSLDRLNTEAFF.

This clonotype was detected ten times or more. The rearrangement joins TRBV5-6 to TRBJ2-3; maybe TRBD2 (6 bases). This CDR3 is 16 amino acids long. Germline V lookup: CDR1 SGHDT, CDR2 YYEEEE. V dropped 4 bases and J dropped 0 bases, with 15 bases sitting between them. In DNA form, the CDR3 reads TGTGCCAGCAGCCCAGCAGGGACTCACAGCACAGATACGCAGTATTTT. The encoded protein is CASSPAGTHSTDTQYF.

The genes are TRBV11-2 and TRBJ2-5, with D unresolved. V was clipped by 5 bases and J by 0 bases, with 4 bases between them. CDR1 and CDR2 (germline): SGHAT, FQNNGV. This CDR3 spans 12 amino acids. The CDR3 bases are TGTGCCAGCAGCCCCTACCAAGAGACCCAGTACTTC. Protein: CASSPYQETQYF.

V is TRBV7-9 and J is TRBJ1-6; tentatively, D is TRBD1 (6 bases). V shed 1 base and J shed 10 bases, with 14 bases lying between them. CDR3 length: 15 residues. In germline, CDR1 is SEHNR, CDR2 FQNEAQ (reference sequence). CDR3 DNA: TGTGCCAGCAGCTTAGAGGGACACGGACTGTCACCCCTCCACTTT. It specifies CASSLEGHGLSPLHF.

There are many counts of this clonotype. The chain couples TRBV24-1 to TRBJ2-7; 8 bases are shared with TRBD1. This CDR3 contains 13 residues. J was trimmed by 3 bases and V by 6 bases; bases with no gene match: 3. CDR1 KGHDR and CDR2 SFDVKD come from the germline V gene. The CDR3 here is CATSPGQGYEQYF. The DNA for the CDR3 is TGTGCCACCAGTCCAGGACAGGGCTACGAGCAGTACTTC.

This chain joins TRBV15 and TRBJ1-1; D ambiguous. Germline V gene data show CDR1 as LNHNV and CDR2 as YYDKDF (reference sequence). V was trimmed by 0 bases and J by 3 bases, leaving 11 bases between them. This CDR3 comprises 15 residues. CDR3 amino acids: CATSRERETDTEAFF. The CDR3 nucleotides are TGTGCCACCAGCAGAGAAAGGGAGACGGACACTGAAGCTTTCTTT.

J is TRBJ2-7 and V is TRBV5-1; D uncertain. The germline V gene has CDR1 SGHRS and CDR2 YFSETQ. Trimming took off 5 bases at V and 3 bases at J, with 12 bases between the two ends. The CDR3 totals 13 residues. The CDR3 loop is CASRLSTGYEQYF. DNA of the CDR3: TGCGCCAGCAGGCTAAGTACCGGCTACGAGCAGTACTTC.